These T cell receptor beta chains were read from a single sample in a study of T cell responses to AZD1222 COVID-19 vaccine. Libraries were prepared by immunoSEQ multiplex PCR; TCRdb keeps only in-frame clonotypes and omits some of them. The repertoire holds around 50,000 clones, with around 84% as singletons. The sample consisted of peripheral blood, taken on day 0 of AZD1222 vaccination. The source of these receptors is an adult in good health. Both conserved end residues are trimmed from each CDR3.

V gene: TRBV6-5; J gene: TRBJ2-3; CDR3 length: 12; CDR3 protein: ASRTGLAGDTQY
V gene: TRBV5-1; J gene: TRBJ2-3; CDR3 length: 12; CDR3 protein: ASRQGRSTDTQY
V gene: TRBV10-3; J gene: TRBJ2-7; CDR3 length: 10; CDR3 protein: AISGQSYEQY
V gene: TRBV5-1; J gene: TRBJ1-1; CDR3 length: 12; CDR3 protein: ASSTGQLNTEAF
V gene: TRBV24-1; J gene: TRBJ1-5; CDR3 length: 11; CDR3 protein: ATSAQGNQPQH
V gene: TRBV28; J gene: TRBJ2-3; CDR3 length: 13; CDR3 protein: ASRRGGGGTDTQY
V gene: TRBV6-6; J gene: TRBJ2-7; CDR3 length: 13; CDR3 protein: ASSRGQGLSYEQY
V gene: TRBV27; J gene: TRBJ1-2; CDR3 length: 12; CDR3 protein: ASSLGQGRWGYT
V gene: TRBV5-4; J gene: TRBJ1-2; CDR3 length: 12; CDR3 protein: ASSLAPGTFGYT
V gene: TRBV7-9; J gene: TRBJ2-7; CDR3 length: 13; CDR3 protein: ASSSFLTGSYEQY
V gene: TRBV28; J gene: TRBJ1-6; CDR3 length: 11; CDR3 protein: ASSPAHNSPLH
V gene: TRBV19; J gene: TRBJ1-3; CDR3 length: 14; CDR3 protein: ASSAGASFPGNTIY
V gene: TRBV4-3; J gene: TRBJ1-5; CDR3 length: 15; CDR3 protein: ASSQDCQGGSNQPQH
V gene: TRBV5-1; J gene: TRBJ2-1; CDR3 length: 13; CDR3 protein: ASSLGGSSYNEQF
V gene: TRBV7-2; J gene: TRBJ2-7; CDR3 length: 11; CDR3 protein: ASSIERVYEQY
V gene: TRBV12-3/TRBV12-4; J gene: TRBJ1-2; CDR3 length: 9; CDR3 protein: ASRQGTGYT
V gene: TRBV28; J gene: TRBJ2-2; CDR3 length: 12; CDR3 protein: ASSYGGVAGELF
V gene: TRBV28; J gene: TRBJ2-7; CDR3 length: 12; CDR3 protein: ASKLTGGPYEQY
V gene: TRBV2; J gene: TRBJ2-7; CDR3 length: 9; CDR3 protein: ASSATYEQY
V gene: TRBV5-4; J gene: TRBJ2-5; CDR3 length: 9; CDR3 protein: ASSGMETQY
V gene: TRBV2; J gene: TRBJ2-2; CDR3 length: 13; CDR3 protein: ASTSGGKNTGELF
V gene: TRBV30; J gene: TRBJ2-3; CDR3 length: 8; CDR3 protein: AWSVERQY
V gene: TRBV12-3/TRBV12-4; J gene: TRBJ1-1; CDR3 length: 11; CDR3 protein: ASSFAGNTEAF
V gene: TRBV3-1/TRBV3-2; J gene: TRBJ2-1; CDR3 length: 15; CDR3 protein: ASSQQVSAALYNEQF
V gene: TRBV5-1; J gene: TRBJ1-1; CDR3 length: 13; CDR3 protein: ASSLSRAGGTEAF
V gene: TRBV2; J gene: TRBJ2-1; CDR3 length: 11; CDR3 protein: ASSERETNEQF
V gene: TRBV28; J gene: TRBJ2-7; CDR3 length: 12; CDR3 protein: ASSSGTEAYEQY
V gene: TRBV5-4; J gene: TRBJ2-1; CDR3 length: 13; CDR3 protein: ASSSPARSYNEQF
V gene: TRBV6-2/TRBV6-3; J gene: TRBJ1-2; CDR3 length: 11; CDR3 protein: ASSYPPNYGYT
V gene: TRBV9; J gene: TRBJ1-1; CDR3 length: 11; CDR3 protein: ASSVTVNTEAF
V gene: TRBV19; J gene: TRBJ2-1; CDR3 length: 13; CDR3 protein: ASSQSRNSYNEQF
V gene: TRBV7-6; J gene: TRBJ2-1; CDR3 length: 14; CDR3 protein: ASSFAARAIYNEQF
V gene: TRBV11-3; J gene: TRBJ2-7; CDR3 length: 11; CDR3 protein: ASSARQGNEQY
V gene: TRBV6-6; J gene: TRBJ2-7; CDR3 length: 13; CDR3 protein: ASSRVDRGPYEQY
V gene: TRBV6-1; J gene: TRBJ1-4; CDR3 length: 13; CDR3 protein: ASSEVGTGNEKLF
V gene: TRBV12-3/TRBV12-4; J gene: TRBJ2-7; CDR3 length: 10; CDR3 protein: ASTPGSYEQY
V gene: TRBV5-5; J gene: TRBJ1-5; CDR3 length: 13; CDR3 protein: ASSLVRGSNQPQH
V gene: TRBV7-2; J gene: TRBJ2-7; CDR3 length: 13; CDR3 protein: ASSLRGAGSYEQY
V gene: TRBV4-2; J gene: TRBJ1-5; CDR3 length: 12; CDR3 protein: ASSHLGTAQPQH
V gene: TRBV19; J gene: TRBJ2-5; CDR3 length: 12; CDR3 protein: ASSIEPGQTTQY
V gene: TRBV27; J gene: TRBJ2-2; CDR3 length: 10; CDR3 protein: ASMRTRGELF
V gene: TRBV29-1; J gene: TRBJ1-4; CDR3 length: 9; CDR3 protein: SVEDGEKLF
V gene: TRBV19; J gene: TRBJ1-5; CDR3 length: 15; CDR3 protein: ASAPPPGRRGNQPQH
V gene: TRBV4-2; J gene: TRBJ1-1; CDR3 length: 12; CDR3 protein: ASSQGTGGSEAF
V gene: TRBV3-1/TRBV3-2; J gene: TRBJ1-1; CDR3 length: 15; CDR3 protein: ASSQVGTVTLNTEAF
V gene: TRBV28; J gene: TRBJ1-4; CDR3 length: 11; CDR3 protein: ASSPGQEEKLF
V gene: TRBV5-5; J gene: TRBJ2-2; CDR3 length: 14; CDR3 protein: ASSLGLRKDTGELF
V gene: TRBV29-1; J gene: TRBJ1-1; CDR3 length: 14; CDR3 protein: SVESLITGGNTEAF